The 27 T cell receptor beta chains presented below share a single source sample, sequenced in a study of blood T cell repertoires in COVID-19. The protocol was immunoSEQ multiplex PCR, while the TCRdb copy is restricted to in-frame clones and leaves out a portion. The sample carries 170,000 or so clones, roughly 88% recorded once. Sequencing was done on a sample of PBMCs or T cells enriched from blood (not recorded which). All receptors derive from a woman under 30 who had recovered from COVID-19.

The chain uses TRBV3-1 (or the pseudogene TRBV3-2) and TRBJ2-1, with TRBD1 matching 10 bases. This CDR3 has 15 residues. CDR1 is LGHDT, CDR2 YNNKEL, per germline (reference sequence). Unmatched junction bases numbered 3, after V lost 2 bases and J lost 5 bases. The CDR3: CASSQRDRGNNEQFF. In DNA form, the CDR3 reads TGTGCCAGCAGCCAACGGGACAGGGGAAACAATGAGCAGTTCTTC.

The gene calls are TRBV28 and TRBJ2-2, with 7 bases identical to TRBD2. The CDR3 is made up of 16 amino acids. J lost 2 bases, V lost 2 bases, and 5 bases had no gene match. Per germline, CDR1 MDHEN and CDR2 SYDVKM. CDR3 coding DNA: TGTGCCAGCAGTTTAAGCCTAGCGGTTAACACCGGGGAGCTGTTTTTT. Translation gives CASSLSLAVNTGELFF.

The V and J genes are TRBV4-3 and TRBJ2-7, with D perhaps matching TRBD1 (6 bases). Trimming removed 0 bases from V and 0 bases from J, with 12 bases in between. CDR3 length equals 16 residues. In germline, CDR1 is LGHNA, CDR2 YSLEER. The CDR3 nucleotides are TGCGCCAGCAGCCAAGATGAGGGGGACGGCTCCTACGAGCAGTACTTC. Its protein is CASSQDEGDGSYEQYF.

The chain combines TRBV9 with TRBJ2-3, with D unclear. V lost 0 bases to trimming and J lost 0 bases, with 14 bases between them. CDR1 and CDR2 from the germline V gene are SGDLS and YYNGEE. This CDR3 is built from 17 residues. DNA for the CDR3: TGTGCCAGCAGCGTAGGGATCGGAGATAAAAGCACAGATACGCAGTATTTT. Amino acid sequence: CASSVGIGDKSTDTQYF.

The chain recombines TRBV19 with TRBJ1-5; no clear D. Between the trimmed V and J ends, which lost 5 bases and 5 bases, there was a span of 7 bases. Germline CDR1 LNHDA, CDR2 SQIVND (reference sequence). The CDR3 runs 12 residues. The CDR3 is CASSLLHQPQHF. In DNA, the CDR3 is TGTGCCAGTAGTCTTCTTCATCAGCCCCAGCATTTT.

The chain links TRBV6-5 to TRBJ2-1, with TRBD2 matching over 13 bases. There are 16 residues in the CDR3. The germline V gene has CDR1 MNHEY and CDR2 SVGAGI. Trimming cost V 2 bases and J 9 bases; bases outside gene matches: 7. This CDR3 reads CASSYTTSGRRGEQFF. CDR3 DNA sequence: TGTGCCAGCAGTTACACGACTAGCGGGAGGCGCGGTGAGCAGTTCTTC.

V gene TRBV28 combines with J gene TRBJ1-5; a weak D match, TRBD1 (5 bases). V was pared by 6 bases and J by 4 bases, with 13 bases between. The CDR3 has 14 residues. CDR1 is MDHEN, CDR2 SYDVKM, per germline. The chain's CDR3 is CASSQTEFNQPQHF. The CDR3 nucleotides read TGTGCCAGCAGCCAGACAGAGTTTAATCAGCCCCAGCATTTT.

CDR3 nucleotide sequence: TGTGCCAGCAGTGGGTCGGGAGCCCCAGCGAGCAATGAGCAGTTCTTC. It encodes CASSGSGAPASNEQFF. The chain couples TRBV13 to TRBJ2-1; maybe TRBD2 (6 bases). Germline V CDR1 and CDR2: PRHDT, FYEKMQ (reference sequence). Trimming took 6 bases from V and 6 from J, leaving 21 bases between them. The CDR3 extends over 16 amino acids.

This sequence joins TRBV7-8 and TRBJ2-7, with 8 positions matching TRBD2. V lost 5 bases to trimming and J lost 2 bases; unmatched junction nucleotides: 17. Germline-derived CDR1 and CDR2 are SGHVS and FQNEAQ. This CDR3 spans 18 amino acids. The CDR3 DNA reads as TGTGCCAGCAGCCAACTAGTAATAGGGCGGGGGGTTACCTACGAGCAGTACTTC. The encoded protein is CASSQLVIGRGVTYEQYF.

The V and J genes are TRBV5-5 and TRBJ2-2; TRBD1 matches 7 bases. The CDR3 is made up of 15 amino acids. V shed 4 bases and J 3 bases; nucleotides not matched to a gene: 6. Germline loops: CDR1 SGHKS, CDR2 YYEKEE (reference sequence). DNA of the CDR3: TGTGCCAGCAGCCCCCGGACAGGTTACACCGGGGAGCTGTTTTTT. Its translation: CASSPRTGYTGELFF. Supplemented by reference TRBV5-5 and TRBJ2-2, the full variable domain reads DAGVTQSPTHLIKTRGQQVTLRCSPISGHKSVSWYQQVLGQGPQFIFQYYEKEERGRGNFPDRFSARQFPNYSSELNVNALLLGDSALYLCASSPRTGYTGELFFGEGSRLTVL.

A single count supports this clone. The chain couples TRBV21-1 to TRBJ1-1; the DNA was not used to check the table's D call, TRBD1. TRBV21-1 is listed as a pseudogene. The CDR3 loop spans 14 amino acids. CDR3 in amino acids: CASSKAQGGTEAFF. CDR3 DNA sequence: TGTGCCAGCAGCAAAGCGCAGGGGGGAACTGAAGCTTTCTTT.

The chain joins TRBV27 to TRBJ2-5; possibly TRBD2 for D (5 bases). CDR1 MNHEY and CDR2 SMNVEV come from the germline V gene (reference sequence). V was cut by 3 bases and J by 9 bases, with 14 bases left in between. This CDR3 is 13 amino acids long. CDR3 sequence (DNA): TGTGCCAGCAGTTTCCATACCCGGGGAGCCCAGTACTTC. Translating it yields CASSFHTRGAQYF.

The count of this clone is one. V and J are TRBV3-1 (or the pseudogene TRBV3-2) and TRBJ2-7; D might be TRBD1 (6 bases). The CDR3 contains 14 residues. The V gene's germline CDR1 is LGHDT and CDR2 YNNKEL (reference sequence). V lost 5 bases, J lost 3 bases, and 14 bases lay in between. CDR3 nucleotides: TGTGCCAGCAGCACTCCCTCGACAGGCTACGAGCAGTACTTC. It is translated as CASSTPSTGYEQYF.

The chain combines TRBV2 with TRBJ2-3, with TRBD2 matching 9 bases. CDR3 length: 15 residues. The V gene's germline CDR1 is SNHLY and CDR2 FYNNEI. J was trimmed by 0 bases and V by 4 bases; bases with no gene match: 2. The DNA of the CDR3 is TGTGCCAGCAGTGGTGGGACTAGCAGCACAGATACGCAGTATTTT. Its translation is CASSGGTSSTDTQYF.

This clone showed up just once. This chain connects TRBV10-1 to TRBJ2-5; 11 bases are shared with TRBD2. J was trimmed by 3 bases and V by 0 bases; bases with no gene match: 6. This CDR3 contains 17 residues. Germline CDR1 WNHNN, CDR2 SYGVQD (reference sequence). The CDR3: CASSESSPSGGKETQYF. The DNA for the CDR3 is TGCGCCAGCAGTGAGTCGAGTCCTAGCGGGGGGAAAGAGACCCAGTACTTC.

The rearrangement links TRBV30 to TRBJ1-1; 7 bases fit TRBD1. Germline loops: CDR1 GTSNPN, CDR2 SVGIG (reference sequence). Trimming at V came to 5 bases and at J to 1 base, leaving 1 base not matched to a gene. CDR3 size: 12 residues. CDR3 residues: CAWGTENTEAFF. The CDR3, as DNA: TGTGCCTGGGGGACAGAGAACACTGAAGCTTTCTTT.

V gene TRBV7-8 combines with J gene TRBJ2-7; weak D call: TRBD1 (6 bases). The CDR3 has 16 residues. Germline CDR1 reads SGHVS; CDR2 reads FQNEAQ. Trimming pared 5 bases from V and 2 bases from J, leaving 19 bases between. In DNA form, the CDR3 reads TGTGCCAGCAGCCGCCCCCCAGGGGCAGCCCCCTACGAGCAGTACTTC. This encodes CASSRPPGAAPYEQYF.

The V call is TRBV6-4, the J call TRBJ1-6, with unresolved D. The CDR3 contains 14 residues. V dropped 5 bases and J dropped 9 bases, with 14 bases sitting between them. Looked up from germline, CDR1 is MRHNA and CDR2 is SNTAGT. This chain's CDR3 is CASSPGTEGSPLHF. CDR3 sequence (DNA): TGTGCCAGCAGTCCCGGCACCGAGGGTTCACCCCTCCACTTT.

A single count supports this clone. The rearrangement links TRBV6-5 to TRBJ2-7, with TRBD1 matching 7 bases. V was clipped by 6 bases and J by 1 base; unmatched bases: 6. CDR3 length equals 14 residues. CDR1 MNHEY and CDR2 SVGAGI come from the germline V gene. The CDR3 sequence: CASRGTAVSYEQYF. Written as DNA, the CDR3 is TGTGCCAGCAGGGGGACAGCAGTATCCTACGAGCAGTACTTC.

The rearrangement links TRBV6-2 or TRBV6-3 to TRBJ1-1; no reliable D call. Germline-derived CDR1 and CDR2 are MNHEY and SVGEGT. The CDR3 contains 14 residues. The ends were cut back, 6 bases at V and 0 bases at J, with 11 bases in the middle. CDR3 in amino acids: CASSQRRMNTEAFF. In nucleotides, the CDR3 is TGTGCCAGCAGCCAGAGAAGAATGAACACTGAAGCTTTCTTT.

V and J are TRBV19 and TRBJ1-1, with 8 bases aligning to TRBD1. V lost 6 bases and J lost 5; bases outside the gene matches: 8. The CDR3 is made up of 14 amino acids. The germline gives CDR1 LNHDA, CDR2 SQIVND (reference sequence). The DNA of the CDR3 is TGTGCCAGTAGATCGGACAGGGAAGGGACTGAAGCTTTCTTT. Encoded protein: CASRSDREGTEAFF. The full variable domain, in which reference TRBV19 and TRBJ1-1 provide the parts outside the CDR3, is DGGITQSPKYLFRKEGQNVTLSCEQNLNHDAMYWYRQDPGQGLRLIYYSQIVNDFQKGDIAEGYSVSREKKESFPLTVTSAQKNPTAFYLCASRSDREGTEAFFGQGTRLTVV.

The chain has TRBV2 and TRBJ2-2; D possibly corresponds to TRBD1 (5 bases). Between the trimmed V and J ends, which lost 7 bases and 4 bases, there was a span of 13 bases. This CDR3 is 14 amino acids long. Germline CDR1 and CDR2: SNHLY and FYNNEI. The CDR3 loop reads CASKLTGPTGELFF. Written as DNA, the CDR3 is TGTGCCAGCAAGCTCACAGGCCCCACCGGGGAGCTGTTTTTT.

The rearrangement uses TRBV5-1 and TRBJ2-7, with D possibly being TRBD1 (6 bases). Germline V gene lookup returns CDR1 SGHRS and CDR2 YFSETQ. There are 13 residues in the CDR3. With 2 bases removed from V and 7 bases from J, the gap between germline ends came to 13 bases. CDR3 residues: CASSFAGVGEQYF. In DNA, the CDR3 is TGCGCCAGCAGCTTTGCAGGGGTGGGGGAGCAGTACTTC.

The rearrangement uses TRBV3-1 (or the pseudogene TRBV3-2) and TRBJ2-7; 9 positions agree with TRBD1. CDR3 size: 19 residues. V was clipped by 0 bases and J by 0 bases; unmatched bases: 12. CDR1 LGHDT and CDR2 YNNKEL come from the germline V gene (reference sequence). CDR3 sequence (DNA): TGTGCCAGCAGCCAAGATACAGGGGGCAAAAAAGGACGCTCCTACGAGCAGTACTTC. It codes for CASSQDTGGKKGRSYEQYF.

V and J are TRBV19 and TRBJ2-3, with 12 nucleotides matching TRBD2. The CDR3 runs 16 residues. Germline V CDR1 and CDR2: LNHDA, SQIVND (reference sequence). Trimming took 6 bases from V and 3 from J; bases not matched to a gene: 7. Here the CDR3 reads CASSLAGGLGTDTQYF. The CDR3 DNA is TGTGCCAGTAGCCTAGCGGGGGGGCTCGGAACAGATACGCAGTATTTT.

This sequence joins TRBV19 and TRBJ1-6; 7 bases map to TRBD1. J gave up 4 bases and V 4 bases, and 7 bases lay outside the gene matches. The germline CDR1 and CDR2 sequences are LNHDA and SQIVND (reference sequence). The CDR3 has 16 residues. The CDR3 region is CASSNPGTAYNSPLHF. CDR3 in DNA: TGTGCCAGTAGTAACCCCGGGACAGCGTATAATTCACCCCTCCACTTT. The whole variable domain, filled in from reference TRBV19 and TRBJ1-6, reads DGGITQSPKYLFRKEGQNVTLSCEQNLNHDAMYWYRQDPGQGLRLIYYSQIVNDFQKGDIAEGYSVSREKKESFPLTVTSAQKNPTAFYLCASSNPGTAYNSPLHFGNGTRLTVT.

The genes are TRBV19 and TRBJ2-3, with 9 positions matching TRBD1. Trimming cost V 5 bases and J 2 bases; bases outside gene matches: 5. Germline V gene data show CDR1 as LNHDA and CDR2 as SQIVND (reference sequence). The CDR3 loop spans 15 amino acids. The CDR3 nucleotides read TGTGCCAGTAGTTTCCGGGACAGGGACACAGATACGCAGTATTTT. This gives the protein CASSFRDRDTDTQYF.